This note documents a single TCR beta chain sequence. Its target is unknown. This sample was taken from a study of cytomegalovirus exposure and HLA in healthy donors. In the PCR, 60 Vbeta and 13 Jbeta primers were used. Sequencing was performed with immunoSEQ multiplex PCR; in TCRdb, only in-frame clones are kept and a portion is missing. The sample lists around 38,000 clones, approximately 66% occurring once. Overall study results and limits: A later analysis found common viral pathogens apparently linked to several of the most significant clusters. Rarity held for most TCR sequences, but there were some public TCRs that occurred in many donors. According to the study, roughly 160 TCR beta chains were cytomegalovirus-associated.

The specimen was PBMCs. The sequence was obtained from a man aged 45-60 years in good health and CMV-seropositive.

The CDR3 DNA reads TGTGCCAGCAGAGACACCGGGACAGGGGTCCAGAACACTGAAGCTTTCTTT. It encodes CASRDTGTGVQNTEAFF. The rearrangement joins TRBV5-4 to TRBJ1-1; 10 bases are a match to TRBD1. V gave up 5 bases and J gave up 1 base; unmatched junction bases: 11. This CDR3 spans 17 amino acids. Germline V gene sequence: CDR1 SGHNT, CDR2 YYREEE (reference sequence).